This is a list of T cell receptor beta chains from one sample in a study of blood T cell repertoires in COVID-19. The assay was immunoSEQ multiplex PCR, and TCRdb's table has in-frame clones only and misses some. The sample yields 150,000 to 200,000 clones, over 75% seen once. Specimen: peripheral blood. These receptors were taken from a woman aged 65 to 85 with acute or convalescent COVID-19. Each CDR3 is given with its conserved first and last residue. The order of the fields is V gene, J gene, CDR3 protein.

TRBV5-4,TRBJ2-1,CASSLDRGDEQFF
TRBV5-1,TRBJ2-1,CASRQTSGSLDEQFF
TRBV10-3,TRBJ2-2,CATSGLAGGSTGELFF
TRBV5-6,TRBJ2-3,CASTFSLSDTQYF
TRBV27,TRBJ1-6,CASSLIQGNSPLHF
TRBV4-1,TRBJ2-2,CASSQRQQGAGTGELFF
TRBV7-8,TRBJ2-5,CASSSPRRQGVAETQYF
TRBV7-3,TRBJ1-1,CASSSTGTRGTEAFF
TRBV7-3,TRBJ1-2,CASSFGQGYGYTF
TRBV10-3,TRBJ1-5,CAISENTGNQPQHF
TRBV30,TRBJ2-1,CAWTRQRGDNEQFF
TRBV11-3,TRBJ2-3,CASSVTGGADTQYF
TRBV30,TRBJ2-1,CAWSLGERGLASYNEQFF
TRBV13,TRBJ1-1,CASSLDDSLEAFF
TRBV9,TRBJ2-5,CASSVGRGNRGETQYF
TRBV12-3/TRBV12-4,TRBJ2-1,CASSRTRGSQFF
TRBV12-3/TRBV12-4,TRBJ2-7,CASSFPPRDEQYF
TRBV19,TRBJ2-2,CASSVQGADTGELFF
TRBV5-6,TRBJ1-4,CASSSSGRRNEKLFF
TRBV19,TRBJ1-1,CASSFQGRSGTEAFF
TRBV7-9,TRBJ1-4,CASSLGQGFDEKLFF
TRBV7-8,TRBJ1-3,CASSLGTVKAGNTIYF
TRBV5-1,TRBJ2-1,CASSFGQLTTPHEQFF
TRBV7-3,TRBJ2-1,CASSPISLGGTSDYNEQFF